These 8 T cell receptor beta chains came from one sample sequenced in a study of OX40 agonist ivuxolimab in advanced cancers. This table comes from immunoSEQ multiplex PCR, and its TCRdb copy is limited to in-frame clones, with some not included. The table has over 25,000 clones, approximately 79% seen once. This specimen consisted of CD4+ or CD8+ T cells sorted from blood, obtained in a trial of the OX40 agonist ivuxolimab. The receptors were gathered from an adult with an advanced solid tumor such as melanoma, head and neck, liver or kidney cancer.

CDR3 nucleotide sequence: TGTGCCAGCAGCCAAGACGGGACTAGCTGGAACACCGGGGAGCTGTTTTTT. Encoded protein: CASSQDGTSWNTGELFF. The chain employs TRBV4-2 and TRBJ2-2; 9 nucleotides line up with TRBD2. The CDR3 runs to 17 residues. J was trimmed by 1 base and V by 0 bases; bases with no gene match: 3. Germline CDR1 is LGHNA and CDR2 is YNFKEQ.

The chain is built from TRBV4-1 and TRBJ1-1; D is unclear. The CDR3 consists of 14 residues. Germline values: CDR1 MGHRA, CDR2 YSYEKL. With 1 base removed from V and 5 bases from J, the gap between germline ends came to 11 bases. CDR3 nucleotide sequence: TGCGCCAGCAGCCAAGGGTGGGCAGCGACTGAAGCTTTCTTT. Protein sequence: CASSQGWAATEAFF.

DNA for the CDR3: TGTGCCAGCAGTTCTAGCGGGAGGGCCCACGAGCAGTACTTC. This encodes CASSSSGRAHEQYF. The rearrangement links TRBV28 to TRBJ2-7; 12 nucleotides line up with TRBD2. Germline assignment: CDR1 MDHEN and CDR2 SYDVKM. Trimming took 4 bases from V and 5 from J; bases not matched to a gene: 3. The length of the CDR3 is 14 residues.

As for this clone: Mismatch with germline at one junction end may stem from a read error. This chain uses TRBV4-1 with TRBJ1-6; D is unresolved. From germline, CDR1 is MGHRA and CDR2 YSYEKL. The length of the CDR3 is 12 residues. The CDR3 protein is CASSQDDVRRIF. For the CDR3, the DNA is TGCGCCAGCAGCCAAGATGATGTCCGGCGGATTTTT.

This chain links TRBV9 with TRBJ2-3; 8 bases line up with TRBD2. The CDR3 loop spans 18 amino acids. Trimming took 4 bases from V and 0 from J; bases not matched to a gene: 13. Germline-derived CDR1 and CDR2 are SGDLS and YYNGEE. CDR3 residues: CASSTPAGEPTSTDTQYF. The CDR3 bases are TGTGCCAGCAGCACACCAGCGGGGGAACCAACTAGCACAGATACGCAGTATTTT.

A few counts support this clone. V gene TRBV10-3 combines with J gene TRBJ2-1; 9 bases are shared with TRBD2. Germline assignment: CDR1 ENHRY and CDR2 SYGVKD. V lost 7 bases, J lost 2 bases, and 3 bases stayed unmatched. The CDR3 totals 14 residues. The CDR3 DNA follows: TGTGCCATCAAGGAGCGGGGGGCCTACAATGAGCAGTTCTTC. Its protein is CAIKERGAYNEQFF.

The V and J genes are TRBV18 and TRBJ1-1; no reliable D call. The CDR3 has 13 residues. Germline V gene lookup returns CDR1 KGHSH and CDR2 LQKENI. The germline V and J ends were trimmed by 0 bases and 6 bases, with 8 bases remaining between them. CDR3: CASSPPLIPEAFF. The CDR3 DNA reads as TGTGCCAGCTCACCACCTCTGATCCCTGAAGCTTTCTTT. Full variable domain (rest looked up from reference TRBV18 and TRBJ1-1): NAGVMQNPRHLVRRRGQEARLRCSPMKGHSHVYWYRQLPEEGLKFMVYLQKENIIDESGMPKERFSAEFPKEGPSILRIQQVVRGDSAAYFCASSPPLIPEAFFGQGTRLTVV.

V usage is TRBV2 and J usage is TRBJ2-3; D ambiguous. The CDR3 has 16 amino acids. The germline gives CDR1 SNHLY, CDR2 FYNNEI. The V end was cut by 4 bases, the J end by 2 bases, with 16 bases between. The CDR3 nucleotides are TGTGCCAGCAGTGCCTACCTATTAGGCCCCACAGATACGCAGTATTTT. Translating it yields CASSAYLLGPTDTQYF.